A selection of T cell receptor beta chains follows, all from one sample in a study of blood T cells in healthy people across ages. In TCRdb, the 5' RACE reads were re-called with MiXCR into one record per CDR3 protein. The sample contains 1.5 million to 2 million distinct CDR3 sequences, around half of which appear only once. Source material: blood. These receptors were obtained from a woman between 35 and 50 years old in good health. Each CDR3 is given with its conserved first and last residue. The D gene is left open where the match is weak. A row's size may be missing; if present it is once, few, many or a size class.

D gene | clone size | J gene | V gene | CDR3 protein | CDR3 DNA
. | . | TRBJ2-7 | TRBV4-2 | CASSQEAGPSYEQYF | TGTGCCAGCAGCCAAGAGGCGGGGCCCTCCTACGAGCAGTACTTC
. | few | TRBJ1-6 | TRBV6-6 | CASTLTTGTYNSPLHF | TGTGCCAGCACCCTAACCACAGGGACCTATAATTCACCCCTCCACTTT
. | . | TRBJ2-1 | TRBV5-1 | CASSTRVGDYNEQFF | TGCGCCAGCAGTACCAGGGTAGGGGACTACAATGAGCAGTTCTTC
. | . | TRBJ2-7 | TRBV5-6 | CTSSLGLGNYEQYF | TGTACCAGTAGCCTAGGACTGGGAAACTACGAGCAGTACTTC
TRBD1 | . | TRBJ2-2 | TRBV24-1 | CATSGPTGGATGELFF | TGTGCCACCAGTGGTCCGACAGGGGGCGCGACCGGGGAGCTGTTTTTT
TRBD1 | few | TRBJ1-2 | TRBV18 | CASSPGQGEGYGYTF | TGTGCCAGCTCACCGGGACAGGGTGAGGGCTATGGCTACACCTTC
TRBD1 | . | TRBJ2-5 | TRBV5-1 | CASSRALGTGESETQYF | TGCGCCAGCAGCAGGGCCCTAGGGACAGGCGAATCAGAGACCCAGTACTTC
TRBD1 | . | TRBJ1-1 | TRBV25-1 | CASSEGTANTEAFF | TGTGCCAGCAGTGAAGGGACAGCGAACACTGAAGCTTTCTTT
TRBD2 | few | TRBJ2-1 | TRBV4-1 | CASETSGGASSYNEQFF | TGCGCCAGCGAGACTAGCGGGGGAGCGAGCTCCTACAATGAGCAGTTCTTC
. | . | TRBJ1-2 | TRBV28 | CASSLYRLRAGSYNYGYTF | TGTGCCAGCAGTTTATATAGGCTCAGGGCGGGATCATATAACTATGGCTACACCTTC
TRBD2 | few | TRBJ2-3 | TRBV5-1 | CASSFGASGSTDTQYF | TGCGCCAGCAGCTTTGGAGCTAGCGGAAGCACAGATACGCAGTATTTT
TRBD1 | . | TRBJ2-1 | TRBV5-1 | CASNGQGVGYTEQFF | TGCGCCAGCAACGGACAGGGGGTCGGTTACACTGAGCAGTTCTTC
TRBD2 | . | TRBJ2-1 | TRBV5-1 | CASSLTSGRHAQVLYNEQFF | TGCGCCAGCAGCCTAACTAGCGGGCGGCATGCACAGGTCCTTTACAATGAGCAGTTCTTC
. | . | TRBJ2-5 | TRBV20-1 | CSARVPGARFETQYF | TGCAGTGCTAGGGTCCCGGGGGCGCGGTTCGAGACCCAGTACTTC
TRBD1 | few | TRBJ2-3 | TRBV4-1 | CASSQDGTGSSTDTQYF | TGCGCCAGCAGCCAAGATGGGACAGGGTCCTCCACAGATACGCAGTATTTT
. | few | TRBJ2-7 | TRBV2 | CASKSSGNTYEQYF | TGTGCCAGCAAGTCATCAGGGAATACCTACGAGCAGTACTTC
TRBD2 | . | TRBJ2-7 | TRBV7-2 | CASSLALGGGPYNEQYF | TGTGCCAGCAGCTTAGCTTTGGGCGGGGGGCCATACAATGAGCAGTACTTC
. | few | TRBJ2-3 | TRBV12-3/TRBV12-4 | CASSLSSGTQYF | TGTGCCAGCAGTTTGAGTAGCGGTACGCAGTATTTT
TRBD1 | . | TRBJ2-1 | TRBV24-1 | CATSRTGYNEQFF | TGTGCCACCAGCAGGACAGGGTACAATGAGCAGTTCTTC
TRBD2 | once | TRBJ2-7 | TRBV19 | CASSRIGGGAASYEQYF | TGTGCCAGTAGTCGGATCGGGGGAGGGGCTGCATCCTACGAGCAGTACTTC
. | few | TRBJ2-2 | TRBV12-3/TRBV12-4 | CASSFEGGPVGELFF | TGTGCCAGCAGTTTTGAGGGGGGCCCTGTCGGGGAGCTGTTTTTT
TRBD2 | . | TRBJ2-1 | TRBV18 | CASSPTTSSVYREQFF | TGTGCCAGCTCACCCACGACTAGCTCAGTATATCGTGAGCAGTTCTTC
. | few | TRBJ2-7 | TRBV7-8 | CASSFGARGNYEQYF | TGTGCCAGCAGCTTCGGTGCCAGGGGAAACTACGAGCAGTACTTC
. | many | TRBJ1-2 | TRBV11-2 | CASSLERTNYGYTF | TGTGCCAGCAGCTTAGAACGGACTAACTATGGCTACACCTTC
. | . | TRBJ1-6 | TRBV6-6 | CASIEPPTGTSPLHF | TGTGCCAGCATCGAACCGCCGACGGGCACTTCACCCCTCCACTTT
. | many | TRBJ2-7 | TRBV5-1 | CASSSRTVSYEQYF | TGCGCCAGCAGCTCCAGGACGGTCTCCTACGAGCAGTACTTC
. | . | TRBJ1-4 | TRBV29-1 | CSVVSGVNEKLFF | TGCAGCGTTGTCTCAGGGGTTAATGAAAAACTGTTTTTT
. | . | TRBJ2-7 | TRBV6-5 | CASRTQRQNSYEQYF | TGTGCCAGCAGAACCCAGCGTCAGAATTCCTACGAGCAGTACTTC
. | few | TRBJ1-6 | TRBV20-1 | CSASRVDSPLHF | TGCAGTGCTAGCAGGGTTGATTCACCCCTCCACTTT
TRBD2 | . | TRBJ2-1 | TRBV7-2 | CASSFQSGANEQFF | TGTGCCAGCAGCTTCCAAAGCGGGGCCAATGAGCAGTTCTTC
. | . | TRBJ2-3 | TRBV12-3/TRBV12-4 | CASSLTADTEYF | TGTGCCAGCAGTTTAACGGCAGATACGGAGTATTTT
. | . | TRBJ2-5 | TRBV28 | CASSLAGKGVEETQYF | TGTGCCAGCAGTTTGGCTGGGAAGGGAGTAGAAGAGACCCAGTACTTC
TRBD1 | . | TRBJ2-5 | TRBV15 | CATSRDRGRGETQYF | TGTGCCACCAGCAGAGACAGGGGGAGAGGAGAGACCCAGTACTTC
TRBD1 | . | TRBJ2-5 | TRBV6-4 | CASSDTGTAGETQYF | TGTGCCAGCAGTGACACCGGGACAGCTGGAGAGACCCAGTACTTC
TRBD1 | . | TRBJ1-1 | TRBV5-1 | CASSYYRGEAFF | TGCGCCAGCAGCTATTACAGGGGTGAAGCTTTCTTT
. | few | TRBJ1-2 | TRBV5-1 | CASSQPPGEGYTF | TGCGCCAGCAGCCAACCCCCAGGGGAGGGCTACACCTTC
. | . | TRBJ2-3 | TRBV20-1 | CSARDRTDSTDTQYF | TGCAGTGCTAGAGATCGGACGGACAGCACAGATACGCAGTATTTT
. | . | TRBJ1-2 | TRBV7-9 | CASSLALAGGGYTF | TGTGCCAGCAGCTTAGCGTTGGCAGGAGGGGGCTACACCTTC
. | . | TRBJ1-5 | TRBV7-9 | CACEPDTDNQPQHF | TGTGCCTGCGAGCCGGACACGGACAATCAGCCCCAGCATTTT
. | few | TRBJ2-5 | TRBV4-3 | CASSQDEGKGETQYF | TGCGCCAGCAGCCAAGATGAAGGGAAGGGGGAGACCCAGTACTTC
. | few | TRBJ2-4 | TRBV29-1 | CSVVGQVSYNEQYF | TGCAGCGTTGTGGGGCAAGTTTCTTACAATGAGCAGTACTTC
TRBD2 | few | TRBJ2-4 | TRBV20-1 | CSAPRTSGGYIQYF | TGCAGTGCACCCCGGACTAGCGGGGGGTACATTCAGTACTTC
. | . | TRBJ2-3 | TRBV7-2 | CASSVARSDTQYF | TGTGCCAGCAGCGTAGCGCGATCAGATACGCAGTATTTT
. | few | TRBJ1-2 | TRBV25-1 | CASSELIYGYTF | TGTGCCAGCAGTGAGCTTATCTATGGCTACACCTTC
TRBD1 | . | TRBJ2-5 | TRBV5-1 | CASIRSGTGQETQYF | TGCGCCAGCATACGAAGCGGGACAGGGCAGGAGACCCAGTACTTC
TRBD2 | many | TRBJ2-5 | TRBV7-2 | CASSLVLAGQETQYF | TGTGCCAGCAGCTTAGTACTAGCGGGGCAAGAGACCCAGTACTTC
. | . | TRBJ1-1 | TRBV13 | CASSNERNEAFF | TGTGCCAGCAGCAACGAAAGGAATGAAGCTTTCTTT